The rows below give T cell receptor beta chains drawn from one sample of a study of cytomegalovirus exposure and HLA in healthy donors. Clones were sequenced by immunoSEQ multiplex PCR, and TCRdb holds only the in-frame ones, with some missing. This sample has hundreds of thousands of clones, with about 79% found just once. The sequenced material came from PBMCs. Receptor source: a male donor in good health and CMV-seronegative. The CDR3 runs from the conserved cysteine through the conserved F or W. Each record gives: J gene, CDR3 length, V gene, D gene, CDR3 DNA, CDR3 protein. A D gene is named only where the DNA matches it firmly.

J: TRBJ2-5
length: 14
V: TRBV2
D: -
DNA: TGTGCCAGCACAGGGACACCGTACCAAGAGACCCAGTACTTC
CDR3: CASTGTPYQETQYF

J: TRBJ1-6
length: 14
V: TRBV7-9
D: -
DNA: TGTGCCAGCAGCTTAGAACAGATTAATTCACCCCTCCACTTT
CDR3: CASSLEQINSPLHF

J: TRBJ1-2
length: 16
V: TRBV6-5
D: -
DNA: TGTGCCAGCAGTTACTCACCGGGGCGGGGTGAGAATGGCTACACCTTC
CDR3: CASSYSPGRGENGYTF

J: TRBJ1-1
length: 11
V: TRBV7-9
D: -
DNA: TGTTCCGGCGGGGTGAACACTGAAGCTTTCTTT
CDR3: CSGGVNTEAFF

J: TRBJ2-2
length: 14
V: TRBV25-1
D: -
DNA: TGTGCCAGCAGTACCTTAGGACTGACCGGGGAGCTGTTTTTT
CDR3: CASSTLGLTGELFF

J: TRBJ2-5
length: 15
V: TRBV28
D: TRBD2
DNA: TGTGCCAGCAGCTATGGACTAGCGGGAGTAGAGACCCAGTACTTC
CDR3: CASSYGLAGVETQYF

J: TRBJ2-3
length: 13
V: TRBV2
D: TRBD2
DNA: TGTGCCAGCAGACTAGCGGACAAGGGTACGCAGTATTTT
CDR3: CASRLADKGTQYF

J: TRBJ1-4
length: 14
V: TRBV6-5
D: TRBD1
DNA: TGTGCCAGCAGAGCAGGGGGCGCCGGGGAAAAACTGTTTTTT
CDR3: CASRAGGAGEKLFF

J: TRBJ2-3
length: 16
V: TRBV7-9
D: -
DNA: TGTGCCAGCAGCTTAGTTTTCCGTTCTAGCACAGATACGCAGTATTTT
CDR3: CASSLVFRSSTDTQYF

J: TRBJ2-5
length: 13
V: TRBV27
D: TRBD1
DNA: TGTGCCAGCGGGGGGACAGGGGAAGAGACCCAGTACTTC
CDR3: CASGGTGEETQYF

J: TRBJ2-1
length: 14
V: TRBV28
D: -
DNA: TGTGCCAGCAGTTCCCCTTTGGTCGGCAATGAGCAGTTCTTC
CDR3: CASSSPLVGNEQFF

J: TRBJ2-5
length: 13
V: TRBV27
D: -
DNA: TGTGCCAGCAGTTTAAAGAGGGGGGAGACCCAGTACTTC
CDR3: CASSLKRGETQYF

J: TRBJ2-7
length: 16
V: TRBV5-8
D: TRBD1
DNA: TGTGCCAGCAGCGATGGACAGGGTCTTGGAAGAGACGAGCAGTACTTC
CDR3: CASSDGQGLGRDEQYF